This T cell receptor beta chain is drawn from a study of T-cell memory formation after mild COVID-19 (dated by TCRdb to about 2021). Background on the whole study: TCR sequence clusters from the two donors were found to be largely donor specific. In two donors, T-cell clones that expanded and contracted after mild COVID-19 were followed by sequencing TCRalpha and TCRbeta repertoires longitudinally. The cohort was made up of two young adult volunteers, one female and one male, who were previously healthy.

Ficoll-Paque density gradient centrifugation was used to isolate PBMCs. What the research found in general, with its limitations: Contracting CD4+ clones were located mainly in the CM and EM memory subsets, whereas CD8+ clones were found to be enriched in EMRA. The second-wave clones that peaked on day 37 were not confirmed to be SARS-CoV-2 specific. The study included only a couple of mild cases, and larger cohorts that include severe cases with pre-infection samples were judged to be necessary. Clones contracting from day 15 to 85 had balanced CD4/CD8 phenotypes, while a second wave expanding from day 15 to 37 was biased towards CD4+. Some responding clones were detected in pre-infection memory, which suggested that pre-existing cross-reactive memory T cells had joined the SARS-CoV-2 response.

This clonotype was seen only a few times. Its specific antigen is unknown. The sample holds no much larger clone one base away, and base qualities are not on file. Sequenced on an Illumina NovaSeq 6000. cDNA libraries for TCRalpha and TCRbeta were prepared by 5'RACE using constant-segment primers, with sample barcodes and unique molecular identifiers added. RNA was extracted from every sample with Trizol reagent. Amplification of the libraries took two PCR steps, and the second step added a second sample barcode plus Illumina TruSeq adapters. Sequencing of libraries was performed on an Illumina NovaSeq with 2 x 150 bp paired-end reads. Regarding the original processing steps: Demultiplexing of reads and collapsing into UMI-guided consensus sequences were performed with migec v1.2.7. Using mixcr v2.1.11, the UMI consensuses were aligned to TRA and TRB V and J templates and assembled into clonotypes. A clonotype was counted as expanded or contracted only if both edgeR and NoisET called the change significant, with noise models trained on biological replicates. For edgeR calls, the cutoffs were a false discovery rate-adjusted p below 0.01 and a log2 fold-change threshold of 1. As an exploratory analysis of dynamics, PCA with hierarchical clustering was applied to max-normalized trajectories of the 1000 most abundant clonotypes. Separately sequenced CD4+ and CD8+ repertoires were used to assign a CD4 or CD8 phenotype to each responding clone. The raw public reads went through TCRdb reprocessing: fastp at Q25, MiXCR clone calling, in-frame beta chains kept. Rows matching on CDR3 protein sequence are summarized as one entry with the most common DNA and genes. TCRdb's processing, not the authors' own work, is the source of the V and J calls. The sample table records approximately 290,000 distinct CDR3 sequences; around a sixth of these occur just once. Roughly a fifth of the sample is in the top ten clones.

What was sequenced was PBMCs or a T cell subset sorted from them (not recorded which). This receptor was taken from a man aged 18-30 years who had mild COVID-19 (a few samples of this study predate the infection). The sample titles of this study are shuffled in the database, so cell type and time point are left out; the donor was told from shared clones.

The CDR3 loop reads CASSFLGLGSYEQYF. The sequenced DNA is TGTGCCAGCAGCTTCTTGGGTCTTGGGAGCTACGAGCAGTACTTC. Here the chain combines TRBV7-2 and TRBJ2-7, with TRBD2 tentatively as D gene (5 bases match). Trimming removed 3 bases from V and 3 bases from J, leaving 15 bases between the germline ends. The germline V gene sets CDR1 to SGHTA and CDR2 to FQGNSA. The CDR3 has 15 amino acids, counting the end cysteine and phenylalanine. CDR3 DNA is the only sequence kept; it has 45 bases, read in frame from the first base.